The clone carrying this TCR beta chain was observed a single time. These data are taken from a study of T cell changes during pregnancy in multiple sclerosis. Trimming cost V 3 bases and J 6 bases; bases outside gene matches: 8. CDR1 is SGHRS, CDR2 YFSETQ, per germline. This CDR3 is built from 15 residues. Generated by immunoSEQ multiplex PCR, the TCRdb table keeps only in-frame clones and is missing some. The sample consists of over 70,000 clones, 92% of them appearing once. The TCR sequence derives from a female donor in good health, enrolled as a control in a pregnancy study. The V call is TRBV5-1, the J call TRBJ2-2; 7 bases are shared with TRBD1. This specimen consisted of peripheral blood, obtained in the first trimester of pregnancy. CDR3 loop: CASSSETGSAGELFF. CDR3 DNA: TGCGCCAGCAGCTCAGAGACAGGGTCCGCCGGGGAGCTGTTTTTT.